The T cell receptor beta chain under discussion was sequenced for a study of technical replicates of blood from several donors. This CDR3 region has 15 residues. Trimming removed 2 bases from V and 2 bases from J; junction bases left unmatched: 2. CDR1 and CDR2 from the germline V gene are MGHRA and YSYEKL. Only in-frame clones appear in the TCRdb table, and some are missing; sequencing was by immunoSEQ multiplex PCR. This sample carries 50,000 to 80,000 clones, 70% to 90% of them seen once, and the ten largest clones take less than 6%. The chain has TRBV4-1 and TRBJ2-1; TRBD2 aligns across 8 bases. The source material was PBMCs. This receptor was taken from a human donor in good health. Some clones in this sample may be carry-over from other donors' samples. The DNA for the CDR3 is TGCGCCAGCAGCCAACTGGGACTAGCCTACAATGAGCAGTTCTTC. Translated: CASSQLGLAYNEQFF.